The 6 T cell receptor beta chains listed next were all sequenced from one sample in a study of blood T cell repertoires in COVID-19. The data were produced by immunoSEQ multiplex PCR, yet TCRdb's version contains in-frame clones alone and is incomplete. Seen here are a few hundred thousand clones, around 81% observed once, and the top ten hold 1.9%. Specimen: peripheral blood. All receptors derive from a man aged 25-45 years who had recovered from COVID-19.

The CDR3 sequence: CASRDRAGTDTEAFF. The DNA for the CDR3 is TGTGCCAGCAGAGACAGGGCGGGCACGGACACTGAAGCTTTCTTT. The chain combines TRBV2 with TRBJ1-1; 7 nucleotides line up with TRBD1. The CDR3 is made up of 15 amino acids. The V gene's germline CDR1 is SNHLY and CDR2 FYNNEI. The junction had 10 bases not matched to a gene; V was cut back by 6 bases and J by 3 bases.

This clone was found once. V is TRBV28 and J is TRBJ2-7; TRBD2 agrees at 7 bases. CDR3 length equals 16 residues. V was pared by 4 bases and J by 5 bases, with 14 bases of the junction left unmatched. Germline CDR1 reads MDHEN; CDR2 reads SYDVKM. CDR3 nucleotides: TGTGCCAGCAGTTCCAATGCGGGAGCAGGGATTGACGAGCAGTACGTC. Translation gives CASSSNAGAGIDEQYV.

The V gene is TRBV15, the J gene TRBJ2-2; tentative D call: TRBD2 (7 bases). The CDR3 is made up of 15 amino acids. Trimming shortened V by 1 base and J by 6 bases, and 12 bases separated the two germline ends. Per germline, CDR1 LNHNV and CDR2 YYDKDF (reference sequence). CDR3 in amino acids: CATSRGEGGPGELFF. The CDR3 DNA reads TGTGCCACCAGCAGAGGGGAGGGGGGTCCCGGGGAGCTGTTTTTT.

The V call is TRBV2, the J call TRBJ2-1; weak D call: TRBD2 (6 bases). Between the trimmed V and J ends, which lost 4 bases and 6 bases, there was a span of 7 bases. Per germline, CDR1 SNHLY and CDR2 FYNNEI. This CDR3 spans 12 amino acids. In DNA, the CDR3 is TGTGCCAGCAGTGGGAGGGCCAATGAGCAGTTCTTC. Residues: CASSGRANEQFF.

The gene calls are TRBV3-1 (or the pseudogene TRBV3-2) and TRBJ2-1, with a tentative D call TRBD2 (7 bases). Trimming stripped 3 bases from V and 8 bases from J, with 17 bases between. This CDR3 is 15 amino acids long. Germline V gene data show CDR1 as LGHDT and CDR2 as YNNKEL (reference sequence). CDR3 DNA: TGTGCCAGCAGCCAGGCCGGGGGGCCAGGGCATGAGCAGTTCTTC. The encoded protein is CASSQAGGPGHEQFF.

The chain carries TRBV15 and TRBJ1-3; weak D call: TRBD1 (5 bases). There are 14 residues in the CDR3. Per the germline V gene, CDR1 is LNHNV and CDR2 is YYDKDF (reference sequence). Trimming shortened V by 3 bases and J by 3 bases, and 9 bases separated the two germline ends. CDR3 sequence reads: CATSSGADGNTIYF. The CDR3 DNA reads TGTGCCACCAGCAGTGGGGCGGATGGAAACACCATATATTTT.